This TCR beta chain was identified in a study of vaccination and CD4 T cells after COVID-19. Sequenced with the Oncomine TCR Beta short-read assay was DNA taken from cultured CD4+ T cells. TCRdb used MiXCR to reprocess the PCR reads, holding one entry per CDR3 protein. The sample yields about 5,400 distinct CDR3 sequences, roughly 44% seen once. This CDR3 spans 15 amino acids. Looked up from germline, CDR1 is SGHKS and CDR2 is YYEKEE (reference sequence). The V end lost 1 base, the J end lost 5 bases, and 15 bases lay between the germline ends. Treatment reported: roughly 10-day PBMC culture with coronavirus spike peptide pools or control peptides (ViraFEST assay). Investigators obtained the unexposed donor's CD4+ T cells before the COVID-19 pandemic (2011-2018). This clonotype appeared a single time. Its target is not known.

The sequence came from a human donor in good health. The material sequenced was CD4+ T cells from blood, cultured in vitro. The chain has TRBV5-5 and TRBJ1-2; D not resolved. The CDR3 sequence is CASSLTLREVYGYTF. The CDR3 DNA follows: TGTGCCAGCAGCTTGACTCTCCGGGAGGTGTATGGCTACACCTTC.